This is a list of T cell receptor beta chains from one sample in a study of cytomegalovirus exposure and HLA in healthy donors. Clones were sequenced by immunoSEQ multiplex PCR, and TCRdb holds only the in-frame ones, with some missing. The sample has tens of thousands of clones; roughly a tenth are singletons. Source material: PBMCs. The receptors were sampled from a man aged 60 to 75 in good health and CMV-seropositive. CDR3s include the opening cysteine and the closing phenylalanine or tryptophan. Fields, in order: clone size, J gene, V gene, D gene, CDR3 DNA, CDR3 protein. A D gene is named only where the DNA matches it firmly. Size values are once, few and many counts, or a class for expanded clones, and some rows have none.

abundance: .; j_gene: TRBJ2-3; v_gene: TRBV4-1; d_gene: TRBD2; CDR3nt: TGCGCCAGCAGCCAACGGACTAGCGGTACCTTATCTCTTCTTACAGATACGCAGTATTTT; CDR3aa: CASSQRTSGTLSLLTDTQYF
abundance: .; j_gene: TRBJ2-5; v_gene: TRBV9; d_gene: TRBD1; CDR3nt: TGTGCCAGCAGCCCGGGGGGACAGGGAGAGACCCAGTACTTC; CDR3aa: CASSPGGQGETQYF
abundance: few; j_gene: TRBJ2-3; v_gene: TRBV7-3; d_gene: TRBD2; CDR3nt: TGTGCCAGCAGCCGGACTAGCGTGCGCACAGATACGCAGTATTTT; CDR3aa: CASSRTSVRTDTQYF
abundance: .; j_gene: TRBJ2-6; v_gene: TRBV10-3; d_gene: TRBD1; CDR3nt: TGTGCCATCAGTGAATTCGGGACAGACTTCTCTGGGGCCAACGTCCTGACTTTC; CDR3aa: CAISEFGTDFSGANVLTF
abundance: .; j_gene: TRBJ2-3; v_gene: TRBV12-5; d_gene: TRBD2; CDR3nt: TGTGCTAGTGCGCTCGGGAGTAGCGCGGGGGCAGATACGCAGTATTTT; CDR3aa: CASALGSSAGADTQYF
abundance: few; j_gene: TRBJ1-4; v_gene: TRBV19; d_gene: .; CDR3nt: TGTGCCAGTAGTATCACCAGGGGTTCGGGTAATGAAAAACTGTTTTTT; CDR3aa: CASSITRGSGNEKLFF
abundance: few; j_gene: TRBJ2-6; v_gene: TRBV28; d_gene: TRBD1; CDR3nt: TGTGCCAGCAGTCCCCGGACAGGGGGGACTTATGGGGCCAACGTCCTGACTTTC; CDR3aa: CASSPRTGGTYGANVLTF
abundance: .; j_gene: TRBJ1-3; v_gene: TRBV19; d_gene: .; CDR3nt: TGTGCCAGTAGTCCGGGACTTCTCTCTGGAAACACCATATATTTT; CDR3aa: CASSPGLLSGNTIYF
abundance: few; j_gene: TRBJ2-5; v_gene: TRBV11-3; d_gene: TRBD2; CDR3nt: TGTGCCAGCAGCTTAGGGGGTAGAGCGGGGCAAGAGACCCAGTACTTC; CDR3aa: CASSLGGRAGQETQYF
abundance: few; j_gene: TRBJ2-7; v_gene: TRBV6-5; d_gene: TRBD2; CDR3nt: TGTGCCAGCAGTTACTCGGGCGGGGGGGCCAGGGAGCAGTACTTC; CDR3aa: CASSYSGGGAREQYF
abundance: few; j_gene: TRBJ2-2; v_gene: TRBV7-8; d_gene: .; CDR3nt: TGTGCCAGCAGCTTTTCGACTGCTACCGGGGAGCTGTTTTTT; CDR3aa: CASSFSTATGELFF